A single TCR beta chain is shown here with its context. These data originate in a study of T cell responses to AZD1222 COVID-19 vaccine. TCRdb's copy holds only in-frame clones and misses some; the assay was immunoSEQ multiplex PCR. The repertoire holds some 200,000 clones, with about 95% as singletons. The CDR3 covers 12 residues. Germline assignment: CDR1 SNHLY and CDR2 FYNNEI. The V gene lost 6 bases and the J gene lost 9 bases, with 9 bases spanning the gap. This receptor was taken from an adult who received the MenACWY meningococcal vaccine as a control. V is TRBV2 and J is TRBJ2-6, with D unclear. Material: peripheral blood, obtained 28 days after the second dose of the MenACWY control vaccine. The CDR3 sequence is CASRRLVNVLTF. The DNA for the CDR3 is TGTGCCAGCAGGAGACTTGTCAACGTCCTGACTTTC.